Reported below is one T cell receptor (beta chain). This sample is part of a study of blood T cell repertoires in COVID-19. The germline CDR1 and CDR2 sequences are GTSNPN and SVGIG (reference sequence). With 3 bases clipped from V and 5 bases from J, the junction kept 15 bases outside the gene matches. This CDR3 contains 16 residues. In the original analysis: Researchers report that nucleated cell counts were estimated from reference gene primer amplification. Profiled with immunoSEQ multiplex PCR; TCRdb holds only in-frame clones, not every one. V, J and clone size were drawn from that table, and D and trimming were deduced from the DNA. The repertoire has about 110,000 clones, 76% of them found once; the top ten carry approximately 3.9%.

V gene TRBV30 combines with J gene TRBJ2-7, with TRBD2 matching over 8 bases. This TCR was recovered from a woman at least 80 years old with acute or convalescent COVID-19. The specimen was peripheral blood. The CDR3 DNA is TGTGCCTGGAGCGGGGGGGCTAGCCTCTCACCCCACGAGCAGTACTTC. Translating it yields CAWSGGASLSPHEQYF.